What follows are 12 T cell receptor beta chains derived from one specimen sequenced in a study of cytomegalovirus exposure and HLA in healthy donors. The study ran its PCR with 60 Vbeta and 13 Jbeta primers. Profiled with immunoSEQ multiplex PCR; TCRdb holds only in-frame clones, not every one. The sample has some 140,000 clones; 73% are singletons. Specimen: PBMCs. The source is a woman aged 40 to 55 in good health and CMV-seronegative.

This chain joins TRBV7-8 and TRBJ2-3, with TRBD1 as a possible D gene (6 bases). The CDR3 consists of 14 residues. Germline V gene sequence: CDR1 SGHVS, CDR2 FQNEAQ. The V gene lost 8 bases and the J gene lost 1 base, with 13 bases spanning the gap. The CDR3 here is CASQPGVGTDTQYF. DNA for the CDR3: TGTGCCAGCCAACCAGGGGTAGGCACAGATACGCAGTATTTT. The entire variable domain, with the rest obtained from reference TRBV7-8 and TRBJ2-3, is as follows: GAGVSQSPRYKVAKRGQDVALRCDPISGHVSLFWYQQALGQGPEFLTYFQNEAQLDKSGLPSDRFFAERPEGSVSTLKIQRTQQEDSAVYLCASQPGVGTDTQYFGPGTRLTVL.

The rearrangement links TRBV13 to TRBJ1-2; 8 nucleotides line up with TRBD1. Germline trimming cut 3 bases from V and 8 bases from J; bases unmatched to any gene: 14. The germline CDR1 and CDR2 sequences are PRHDT and FYEKMQ (reference sequence). CDR3 size: 16 residues. The chain's CDR3 is CASSFRSGQGLVGYTF. In DNA form, the CDR3 reads TGTGCCAGCAGCTTTCGCAGTGGACAGGGATTAGTGGGCTACACCTTC.

The chain joins TRBV7-6 to TRBJ1-3, with a weak D call TRBD1 (6 bases). This CDR3 contains 15 residues. Germline CDR1 is SGHVS and CDR2 is FNYEAQ. V was clipped by 3 bases and J by 1 base, with 10 bases between them. The CDR3 loop reads CASSFQTGSGNTIYF. The CDR3 coding sequence is TGTGCCAGCAGCTTCCAGACAGGTTCTGGAAACACCATATATTTT.

The chain has TRBV7-2 and TRBJ2-7; TRBD1 aligns across 9 bases. The CDR3 has 15 residues. The germline gives CDR1 SGHTA, CDR2 FQGNSA. The V gene end was trimmed by 3 bases and the J gene end by 3 bases; junction bases not matched to a gene: 6. In DNA, the CDR3 is TGTGCCAGCAGCTTGGACAGGGGCGAATACTACGAGCAGTACGTC. Translation gives CASSLDRGEYYEQYV.

This rearrangement joins TRBV6-6 to TRBJ1-4, with TRBD1 as a possible D gene (5 bases). V was cut by 0 bases and J by 8 bases, with 7 bases left in between. The CDR3 contains 13 residues. Germline CDR1 and CDR2: MNHNY and SVGAGI (reference sequence). The CDR3 coding sequence is TGTGCCAGCAGTTACTCACCAGGGGAAAAACTGTTTTTT. Translated, it gives CASSYSPGEKLFF.

The chain recombines TRBV6-1 with TRBJ1-1; maybe TRBD1 (5 bases). V dropped 5 bases and J dropped 1 base, with 8 bases sitting between them. The germline gives CDR1 MNHNS, CDR2 SASEGT. CDR3 length: 13 residues. This CDR3 reads CASSLGGNTEAFF. CDR3 bases: TGTGCCAGCAGTCTCGGGGGGAACACTGAAGCTTTCTTT.

In its sample, this clone was seen a few times. The rearrangement uses TRBV28 and TRBJ1-1, with D perhaps matching TRBD1 (6 bases). The germline gives CDR1 MDHEN, CDR2 SYDVKM. This CDR3 has 14 residues. V was trimmed by 5 bases and J by 6 bases, leaving 16 bases between them. The CDR3: CASSPYRVIAEAFF. CDR3 bases: TGTGCCAGCAGTCCCTACAGGGTAATTGCTGAAGCTTTCTTT.

V and J are TRBV9 and TRBJ2-2; D remains unclear. The V and J ends lost 0 bases and 6 bases respectively, with 12 bases between them. Per the germline V gene, CDR1 is SGDLS and CDR2 is YYNGEE. CDR3 length equals 15 residues. In nucleotides, the CDR3 is TGTGCCAGCAGCGTAGTTGCTATAGAGGCCGGGGAGCTGTTTTTT. Translating it yields CASSVVAIEAGELFF.

The CDR3 reads CASSDRQGYGYTF. The CDR3 DNA reads as TGTGCCAGCAGCGACCGACAGGGATATGGCTACACCTTC. The V gene is TRBV7-2, the J gene TRBJ1-2, with 7 bases lining up with TRBD1. J gave up 5 bases and V 5 bases, and 5 bases lay outside the gene matches. This CDR3 has 13 amino acids. Per germline, CDR1 SGHTA and CDR2 FQGNSA.

The chain is built from TRBV9 and TRBJ2-5, with D maybe TRBD1 (6 bases). Germline V gives CDR1 SGDLS, CDR2 YYNGEE. V dropped 2 bases and J dropped 2 bases, with 16 bases sitting between them. This CDR3 is built from 16 residues. The CDR3 sequence: CASSVTGLGAQETQYF. In DNA form, the CDR3 reads TGTGCCAGCAGCGTGACCGGTCTGGGGGCGCAAGAGACCCAGTACTTC.

V and J are TRBV5-6 and TRBJ2-5, with a tentative D call TRBD1 (5 bases). The CDR3 is 14 amino acids. Germline assignment: CDR1 SGHDT and CDR2 YYEEEE. Trimming pared 3 bases from V and 4 bases from J, leaving 13 bases between. CDR3: CASSSPGKVETQYF. CDR3 nucleotide sequence: TGTGCCAGCAGCTCCCCAGGGAAGGTAGAGACCCAGTACTTC.

The chain carries TRBV10-2 and TRBJ2-7, with D perhaps TRBD2 (5 bases). Germline V gene lookup returns CDR1 WSHSY and CDR2 SAAADI. V gave up 4 bases and J gave up 3 bases, with 10 bases separating them. The CDR3 loop spans 13 amino acids. The CDR3 reads CASSVTTDYEQYF. The CDR3 coding sequence is TGCGCCAGCAGTGTGACTACCGACTACGAGCAGTACTTC.